The source of this T cell receptor (beta chain) is a study of shared clonotypes between healthy human individuals. Study donors comprised healthy, HIV-negative adults devoid of recent acute infection or vaccination. The authors divided CD4+ cells into CD45RA+ naive and CD45RA-negative memory subsets. Deletions cut 2 bases from V and 1 base from J, with 6 bases between. CDR1 is MNHEY and CDR2 is SVGAGI in the germline V gene. The CDR3 has 14 residues. As concerns this clone: Its specificity is not known.

Execution of the assay was at deep level. The protocol was immunoSEQ multiplex PCR, while the TCRdb copy is restricted to in-frame clones and leaves out a portion. The data hold approximately 530,000 clones, with 95% to 97% observed a single time. Overall study results and limits: Clonotypes shared by all four sorted-subset donors had higher generation probabilities than non-shared clonotypes.

This receptor was taken from a woman in her twenties or thirties in good health. The chain has TRBV6-5 and TRBJ2-1; D gene uncertain. The specimen was naive CD4+ T cells sorted from blood. Subset specified: CD45RA+ positively selected. This chain's CDR3 is CASSYRESYNEQFF. In nucleotides, the CDR3 is TGTGCCAGCAGTTACAGGGAATCCTACAATGAGCAGTTCTTC.